The entry below gives a single T cell receptor (beta chain) sequence along with its context. What it binds is not known. Libraries were prepared by immunoSEQ multiplex PCR; TCRdb keeps only in-frame clonotypes and omits some of them. The sample has approximately 23,000 clones; 78% are singletons. The entry originates in a study of somatic mutations in cytotoxic T cells in rheumatoid arthritis. As for the study in general: Patient blood was drawn as 30 ml EDTA; the draw came right after diagnosis and before any treatment.

Study-level results: Patients with a largest CD8+ clone exceeding 20% of CD8+ cells numbered about an eighth of the roughly 65. Healthy controls showed no age-related rise in CD8+ clonality, whereas rheumatoid arthritis patients did.

V dropped 2 bases and J dropped 4 bases, with 14 bases sitting between them. In germline, CDR1 is MNHNS, CDR2 SASEGT. The CDR3 extends over 15 amino acids. The sequenced material came from CD8+ T cells sorted from blood. The TCR comes from an adult with rheumatoid arthritis. The rearrangement uses TRBV6-1 and TRBJ1-1; D remains unclear. CDR3 region: CASSEWPGGRTEAFF. CDR3 DNA: TGTGCCAGCAGTGAATGGCCAGGTGGGCGCACTGAAGCTTTCTTT.